This passage covers 16 T cell receptor beta chains from one sample sequenced in a study of blood T cell repertoires in COVID-19. Assay used: immunoSEQ multiplex PCR; TCRdb lists only in-frame clones, some missing. The sample has a few hundred thousand clones; about 80% are singletons. Source material: PBMCs or T cells enriched from blood (not recorded which). The receptors derive from a man aged 50-59 years who had recovered from COVID-19.

This chain connects TRBV7-9 to TRBJ2-3; no clear D gene. Germline lookup yields CDR1 SEHNR and CDR2 FQNEAQ (reference sequence). Deletions cut 5 bases from V and 0 bases from J, with 18 bases between. The CDR3 contains 17 residues. The CDR3 nucleotides read TGTGCCAGCAGCCTAGTGGTTAAGACAACTAGCACAGATACGCAGTATTTT. The encoded protein is CASSLVVKTTSTDTQYF.

The V and J genes are TRBV19 and TRBJ1-6; 8 positions match TRBD1. The junction had 2 bases not matched to a gene; V was cut back by 3 bases and J by 7 bases. The CDR3 runs 14 residues. Per the germline V gene, CDR1 is LNHDA and CDR2 is SQIVND (reference sequence). The CDR3 loop reads CASSMRQGNSPLHF. The CDR3 coding sequence is TGTGCCAGTAGTATGAGACAGGGGAATTCACCCCTCCACTTT.

The chain uses TRBV5-5 and TRBJ1-2, with 8 bases matching TRBD1. CDR3 length: 14 residues. V lost 2 bases, J lost 4 bases, and 4 bases stayed unmatched. Germline V gene data show CDR1 as SGHKS and CDR2 as YYEKEE (reference sequence). The CDR3 sequence: CASSLGQGPYGYTF. The CDR3 coding sequence is TGTGCCAGCAGCTTAGGACAGGGCCCCTATGGCTACACCTTC.

This rearrangement joins TRBV28 to TRBJ1-6, with TRBD1 matching over 7 bases. CDR3 length: 15 amino acids. J lost 8 bases, V lost 5 bases, and 9 bases had no gene match. The germline gives CDR1 MDHEN, CDR2 SYDVKM. Written as DNA, the CDR3 is TGTGCCAGCAGTCTCCCCGGGACAGTACATTCACCCCTCCACTTT. Its protein is CASSLPGTVHSPLHF.

This chain joins TRBV5-6 and TRBJ1-5; D is unresolved. V was cut by 2 bases and J by 7 bases, with 16 bases left in between. CDR3 length equals 15 residues. CDR1 is SGHDT and CDR2 is YYEEEE in the germline V gene. The CDR3 region is CASSFRLGDGQPQHF. For the CDR3, the DNA is TGTGCCAGCAGCTTCAGGTTGGGAGACGGGCAGCCCCAGCATTTT. The variable domain in full, completed from reference TRBV5-6 and TRBJ1-5, reads DAGVTQSPTHLIKTRGQQVTLRCSPKSGHDTVSWYQQALGQGPQFIFQYYEEEERQRGNFPDRFSGHQFPNYSSELNVNALLLGDSALYLCASSFRLGDGQPQHFGDGTRLSIL.

V usage is TRBV18 and J usage is TRBJ2-7, with D maybe TRBD1 (5 bases). Germline CDR1 is KGHSH and CDR2 is LQKENI. The V gene lost 1 base and the J gene lost 5 bases, with 12 bases spanning the gap. The CDR3 contains 14 residues. The CDR3 region has the DNA TGTGCCAGCTCACCACTCCAGGGTTTTAACGAGCAGTACTTC. Residues: CASSPLQGFNEQYF.

The genes are TRBV10-1 and TRBJ2-2, with 9 bases matching TRBD2. Germline assignment: CDR1 WNHNN and CDR2 SYGVQD (reference sequence). The CDR3 has 15 amino acids. V lost 4 bases, J lost 7 bases, and 7 bases stayed unmatched. DNA for the CDR3: TGCGCCAGCAGTGGTAGGCTAGCGGGACGCGGGGAGCTGTTTTTT. Translation gives CASSGRLAGRGELFF.

The chain combines TRBV4-2 with TRBJ1-2; D unclear. Germline-derived CDR1 and CDR2 are LGHNA and YNFKEQ. The CDR3 is 13 amino acids. V was cut by 0 bases and J by 8 bases, with 10 bases left in between. The chain's CDR3 is CASSQDSGRGYTF. In nucleotides, the CDR3 is TGTGCCAGCAGCCAAGATTCAGGCAGGGGCTACACCTTC.

In its sample, this clone was seen a few times. The rearrangement joins TRBV19 to TRBJ1-5; weak D call: TRBD1 (6 bases). Germline V gives CDR1 LNHDA, CDR2 SQIVND (reference sequence). The CDR3 sequence is 16 residues long. With 3 bases removed from V and 5 bases from J, the gap between germline ends came to 17 bases. The CDR3 DNA sequence: TGTGCCAGTAGTATCATCCTAACAGGGCGCTATCAGCCCCAGCATTTT. Its translation: CASSIILTGRYQPQHF.

The chain links TRBV7-9 to TRBJ1-2; TRBD1 matches 7 bases. Germline lookup yields CDR1 SEHNR and CDR2 FQNEAQ (reference sequence). This CDR3 has 15 amino acids. With 3 bases clipped from V and 5 bases from J, the junction kept 9 bases outside the gene matches. This chain's CDR3 is CASSFQRQGSYGYTF. The CDR3 bases are TGTGCCAGCAGCTTCCAGAGACAGGGATCGTATGGCTACACCTTC. Full variable domain (remainder filled in from reference TRBV7-9 and TRBJ1-2): DTGVSQNPRHKITKRGQNVTFRCDPISEHNRLYWYRQTLGQGPEFLTYFQNEAQLEKSRLLSDRFSAERPKGSFSTLEIQRTEQGDSAMYLCASSFQRQGSYGYTFGSGTRLTVV.

The chain uses TRBV12-5 and TRBJ1-2; 9 bases fit TRBD1. After removal of 6 bases from V and 7 bases from J, the junction contained 9 bases not matched to a gene. There are 14 residues in the CDR3. CDR1 and CDR2 from the germline V gene are LGHNT and FRNRAP. The CDR3 DNA reads as TGTGCTAGTGGACAAACAGGGGGCGGCGGTGGCTACACCTTC. Translation gives CASGQTGGGGGYTF.

The J gene is TRBJ2-5, the V gene TRBV2; 7 bases map to TRBD2. CDR3 length equals 15 residues. Unmatched junction bases numbered 9, after V lost 6 bases and J lost 2 bases. Germline CDR1 SNHLY, CDR2 FYNNEI. The CDR3 region is CASRGLGGGQETQYF. CDR3 DNA sequence: TGTGCCAGCAGGGGACTTGGCGGGGGACAAGAGACCCAGTACTTC.

The chain is built from TRBV5-1 and TRBJ2-4; possible D gene TRBD2, 6 bases. The germline V gene has CDR1 SGHRS and CDR2 YFSETQ. This CDR3 is 14 amino acids long. V shed 0 bases and J shed 7 bases, with 11 bases lying between them. The CDR3 is CASSLAGGVNIQYF. The CDR3 coding sequence is TGCGCCAGCAGCTTGGCTGGCGGGGTTAACATTCAGTACTTC.

This chain links TRBV12-5 with TRBJ1-5; no clear D gene. V was shortened by 5 bases and J by 4 bases, with 3 bases between the two germline ends. Germline assignment: CDR1 LGHNT and CDR2 FRNRAP. This CDR3 has 11 amino acids. The CDR3 DNA follows: TGTGCTAGTGGTCGGAATCAGCCCCAGCATTTT. Its translation: CASGRNQPQHF.

This rearrangement joins TRBV19 to TRBJ1-1, with 7 bases matching TRBD1. The length of the CDR3 is 14 residues. With 4 bases clipped from V and 6 bases from J, the junction kept 8 bases outside the gene matches. Germline V gene sequence: CDR1 LNHDA, CDR2 SQIVND (reference sequence). DNA of the CDR3: TGTGCCAGTAGTACCGCAGGGGGGCGAGCTGAAGCTTTCTTT. Protein sequence: CASSTAGGRAEAFF.

V gene TRBV2 combines with J gene TRBJ1-1; D is undetermined. The CDR3 covers 13 residues. V was cut by 6 bases and J by 1 base, with 9 bases left in between. Germline lookup yields CDR1 SNHLY and CDR2 FYNNEI. The CDR3 bases are TGTGCCAGCAGGTGGCACACGAACACTGAAGCTTTCTTT. It codes for CASRWHTNTEAFF.